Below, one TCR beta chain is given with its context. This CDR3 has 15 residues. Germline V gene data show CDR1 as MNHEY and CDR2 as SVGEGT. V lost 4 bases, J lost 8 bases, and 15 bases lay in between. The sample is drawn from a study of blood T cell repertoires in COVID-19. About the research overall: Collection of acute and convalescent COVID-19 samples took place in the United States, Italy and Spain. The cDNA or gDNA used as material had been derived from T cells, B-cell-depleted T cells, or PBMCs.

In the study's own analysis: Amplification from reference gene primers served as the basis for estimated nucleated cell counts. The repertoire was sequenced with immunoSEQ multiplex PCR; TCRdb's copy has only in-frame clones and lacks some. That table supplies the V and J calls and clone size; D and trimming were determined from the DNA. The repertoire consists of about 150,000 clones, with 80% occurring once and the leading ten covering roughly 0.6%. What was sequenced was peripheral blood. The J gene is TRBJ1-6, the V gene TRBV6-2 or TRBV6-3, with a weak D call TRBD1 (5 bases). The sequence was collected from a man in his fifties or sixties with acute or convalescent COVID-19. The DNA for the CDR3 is TGTGCCAGCAGTTCCGGGTATACACAGGATTCACCCCTCCACTTT. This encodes CASSSGYTQDSPLHF.